This T cell receptor (beta chain) was found in a study of cytomegalovirus exposure and HLA in healthy donors. Study-wide points: Prior analysis indicated that the majority of TCR beta V segments exhibited productivity approximately 87% or approximately 30% of the time. Reports described diagnosis of cytomegalovirus status by the classifier as highly specific and sensitive.

The study ran its PCR with 60 Vbeta and 13 Jbeta primers. The assay was immunoSEQ multiplex PCR, and TCRdb's table has in-frame clones only and misses some. The top ten hold around 4% of the sample, which has 100,000 or so clones, 70% to 80% seen once. Germline V gene data show CDR1 as SGHVS and CDR2 as FQNEAQ. V shed 5 bases, J shed 10 bases, and the junction held 7 bases outside the gene matches. CDR3 length: 13 amino acids. In regard to this clone: The target antigen is unknown.

The sample taken for sequencing was PBMCs. The receptor was isolated from a female donor in good health and CMV-seropositive. The rearrangement joins TRBV7-8 to TRBJ1-2; TRBD1 matches 10 bases. In DNA form, the CDR3 reads TGTGCCAGCAGCCACCGGGACAGGGGAGTCTACACCTTC. This gives the protein CASSHRDRGVYTF.